The T cell receptor (beta chain) under discussion was sequenced for a study of T cell repertoires in cytomegalovirus infection (dated by TCRdb to between 2019 and 2020). A note on the overall study: Donor HLA type was relevant to the analysis, as public TCR beta signatures indicated carriage of CMV infection together with the matching HLA type. General findings and caveats noted by the study authors: The ex vivo response was dominated by HLA-C-restricted CMV-specific TCR beta clonotypes, which also provided the single most frequent clonotype in two of eight donors. In both this cohort and an independent roughly 350-donor cohort, the cumulative frequency of public TCR beta family members distinguished carriers of CMV infection plus the relevant HLA type.

Including the terminal cysteine and phenylalanine, the CDR3 comprises 16 residues. Only the CDR3 DNA stays, 48 bases, in frame from base 1. The germline V gene provides CDR1 KGHSH and CDR2 LQKENI. V lost 0 bases and J lost 2 bases, and the count of bases not matched to a germline gene is 7. The sequencing machine was an Illumina HiSeq 1500. The public reads were reprocessed in TCRdb via fastp at Q25 and MiXCR, keeping in-frame beta chains. Duplicate CDR3 protein sequences are folded into a single record with the most common DNA and genes. Within this sample are 150,000 to 200,000 distinct CDR3 sequences, with roughly 19% of them counted one time only. The ten largest clonotypes hold less than 3% of the sample. This clonotype turned up a few times. No cognate antigen has been identified for it. No base-level quality is on record; no much larger clone is a single base apart.

Here the chain combines TRBV18 and TRBJ2-7; TRBD1 aligns with 7 central bases. The source is a human donor in good health (CMV status not recorded). Some clones in this sample may be carry-over from other donors' samples. Sequenced material: PBMCs. The CDR3 region has the sequence CASSPPRDRATYEQYF. The DNA reads TGTGCCAGCTCACCACCCCGTGACAGGGCTACCTACGAGCAGTACTTC.